Presented here are 19 T cell receptor beta chains from one specimen sequenced in a study of CD8+ T cells in alopecia areata (dated by TCRdb to between 2018 and 2020). The sample's time point, from its label and the paper: 4 weeks on oral tofacitinib. The sample's treatment or condition label, decoded: oral pan-JAK inhibitor, 5-10 mg twice daily. Libraries were built with the immunoSEQ multiplex PCR assay. To provide template for TCR sequencing, every sample had RNA extracted and reverse transcribed into cDNA. The source is immuneACCESS, and TCRdb retained only in-frame sequences with V and J called. Part of the clones is not carried over; for the studies checked, unresolved V genes explain less than half of this, and the remainder is unexplained. The sample includes about 210,000 clones, with over 60% observed a single time. In total, the top ten clones hold about 4% of the sample. Sequences were derived from CD4+ T cells sorted from blood, sampled at week 4, from a patient treated with tofacitinib. The receptors come from a human donor with alopecia areata.

Details on this clone: Other DNA sequences in the same sample also yield this CDR3. The chain carries TRBV9 and TRBJ1-4, with D possibly matching TRBD1 (5 bases). Trimming pared 0 bases from V and 2 bases from J, leaving 5 bases between. There are 14 residues in the CDR3. Germline values: CDR1 SGDLS, CDR2 YYNGEE. The CDR3 region has the DNA TGTGCCAGCAGCGTAGCAGGGACTAATGAAAAACTGTTTTTT. It yields the protein CASSVAGTNEKLFF.

The chain is built from TRBV30 and TRBJ2-7; TRBD2 is a possible D gene (5 bases). Germline V gives CDR1 GTSNPN, CDR2 SVGIG (reference sequence). The CDR3 runs 17 residues. Trimming left V 4 bases short and J 6 bases short, with 28 bases between. The CDR3 nucleotides are TGTGCCTGGACCCTATTTCGGGGAAGAAGGCTCCGGTCCGAGCAGTACTTC. This translates into CAWTLFRGRRLRSEQYF.

The gene calls are TRBV30 and TRBJ1-5; D uncertain. Germline V gene sequence: CDR1 GTSNPN, CDR2 SVGIG (reference sequence). Trimming stripped 5 bases from V and 6 bases from J, with 8 bases between. CDR3 size: 11 residues. CDR3 bases: TGTGCCTGGGGGATCGGTCAGCCCCAGCATTTT. This sequence encodes CAWGIGQPQHF.

This clone occurred a few times. This chain uses TRBV4-3 with TRBJ1-6; weak D call: TRBD1 (5 bases). Trimming stripped 1 base from V and 7 bases from J, with 11 bases between. Looked up from germline, CDR1 is LGHNA and CDR2 is YSLEER. This CDR3 is built from 15 residues. The CDR3 nucleotides read TGCGCCAGCAGCCAAGTCGCCGGGGACAATTCACCCCTCCACTTT. Amino acids: CASSQVAGDNSPLHF.

The CDR3 here is CSVRTASFSNEQFF. Written as DNA, the CDR3 is TGCAGCGTTCGAACGGCTAGTTTCTCCAATGAGCAGTTCTTC. This chain links TRBV29-1 with TRBJ2-1; no reliable D call. CDR1 is SQVTM and CDR2 is ANQGSEA in the germline V gene. Between the trimmed V and J ends, which lost 5 bases and 6 bases, there was a span of 17 bases. The CDR3 consists of 14 residues.

The chain recombines TRBV7-9 with TRBJ2-5; 7 positions agree with TRBD2. CDR3 length: 13 amino acids. In germline, CDR1 is SEHNR, CDR2 FQNEAQ (reference sequence). J lost 7 bases, V lost 5 bases, and 7 bases had no gene match. CDR3: CASSSGEAGTQYF. As DNA, the CDR3 is TGTGCCAGCAGCAGCGGGGAGGCCGGGACCCAGTACTTC.

This clone was counted a few times. This chain joins TRBV18 and TRBJ1-4, with D possibly matching TRBD1 (5 bases). There are 13 residues in the CDR3. Trimming stripped 4 bases from V and 8 bases from J, with 11 bases between. CDR1 KGHSH and CDR2 LQKENI come from the germline V gene. The CDR3 sequence is CASSQGTEEKLFF. The CDR3 bases are TGTGCCAGCTCACAGGGGACGGAAGAAAAACTGTTTTTT.

V is TRBV29-1 and J is TRBJ1-1, with D unresolved. Germline V CDR1 and CDR2: SQVTM, ANQGSEA. CDR3 size: 12 residues. V lost 7 bases, J lost 5 bases, and 14 bases lay in between. CDR3 amino acids: CSASLMGTEAFF. Here the CDR3 DNA reads TGCAGCGCCTCTTTGATGGGTACTGAAGCTTTCTTT. Supplemented by reference TRBV29-1 and TRBJ1-1, the full variable domain reads SAVISQKPSRDICQRGTSLTIQCQVDSQVTMMFWYRQQPGQSLTLIATANQGSEATYESGFVIDKFPISRPNLTFSTLTVSNMSPEDSSIYLCSASLMGTEAFFGQGTRLTVV.

This chain links TRBV29-1 with TRBJ1-1; possibly TRBD1 for D (6 bases). This CDR3 has 14 amino acids. Germline assignment: CDR1 SQVTM and CDR2 ANQGSEA. V lost 8 bases, J lost 2 bases, and 18 bases lay in between. The CDR3 loop reads CSSNTGTHNTEAFF. CDR3 DNA sequence: TGCAGCTCGAACACCGGGACACACAACACTGAAGCTTTCTTT.

The genes are TRBV6-5 and TRBJ1-1; D ambiguous. Trimming removed 6 bases at V and 0 bases at J, with 11 bases between. Germline CDR1 reads MNHEY; CDR2 reads SVGAGI. This CDR3 comprises 14 residues. This CDR3 is CASRERGMNTEAFF. The CDR3 bases are TGTGCCAGCAGGGAACGAGGGATGAACACTGAAGCTTTCTTT.

The table lists this clone with a count of one. V is TRBV29-1 and J is TRBJ2-3, with 8 nucleotides matching TRBD2. This CDR3 spans 16 amino acids. V trimming: 2 bases; J trimming: 1 base; junction bases outside the gene matches: 8. Germline V lookup: CDR1 SQVTM, CDR2 ANQGSEA. The DNA for the CDR3 is TGCAGCGTTGAAAGGCTAGCGGGCCCCGGCACAGATACGCAGTATTTT. Translating it yields CSVERLAGPGTDTQYF.

The chain has TRBV29-1 and TRBJ1-5; no reliable D call. The germline V and J ends were trimmed by 6 bases and 0 bases, with 21 bases remaining between them. Germline CDR1 SQVTM, CDR2 ANQGSEA. The CDR3 covers 17 residues. The CDR3 loop reads CSVTLTGSVYSNQPQHF. In nucleotides, the CDR3 is TGCAGCGTAACCCTGACGGGGTCCGTCTATAGCAATCAGCCCCAGCATTTT.

V and J are TRBV10-3 and TRBJ2-2, with D perhaps given as TRBD1 or TRBD2 (5 bases each). The CDR3 loop spans 13 amino acids. Germline values: CDR1 ENHRY, CDR2 SYGVKD. V was shortened by 11 bases and J by 4 bases, with 14 bases between the two germline ends. The DNA for the CDR3 is TGTGCCTCACACGGGACCCCCACCGGGGAGCTGTTTTTT. Amino acids: CASHGTPTGELFF.

V and J are TRBV15 and TRBJ1-5; perhaps TRBD1 as D (6 bases). The V gene's germline CDR1 is LNHNV and CDR2 YYDKDF (reference sequence). V was clipped by 0 bases and J by 6 bases, with 9 bases between them. CDR3 size: 14 residues. CDR3 loop: CATSREGGFQPQHF. In DNA form, the CDR3 reads TGTGCCACCAGCAGAGAAGGGGGTTTTCAGCCCCAGCATTTT.

This clone was seen more than once but under ten times. The chain is built from TRBV6-5 and TRBJ2-1; D remains unclear. CDR3 length: 15 amino acids. Germline V lookup: CDR1 MNHEY, CDR2 SVGAGI. The ends were cut back, 6 bases at V and 0 bases at J, with 12 bases in the middle. Here the CDR3 reads CASSRRSGSYNEQFF. The CDR3 DNA reads TGTGCCAGCAGCCGTAGGTCCGGCTCCTACAATGAGCAGTTCTTC.

The V and J genes are TRBV30 and TRBJ1-1; D is unclear. CDR1 is GTSNPN, CDR2 SVGIG, per germline (reference sequence). Trimming stripped 2 bases from V and 3 bases from J, with 13 bases between. The CDR3 consists of 14 residues. The CDR3, as DNA: TGTGCCTGGAGTCGGACCCTCGGGGACACTGAAGCTTTCTTT. This encodes CAWSRTLGDTEAFF.

This rearrangement joins TRBV29-1 to TRBJ2-2; a weak D match, TRBD1 (6 bases). The CDR3 sequence is 14 residues long. Germline lookup yields CDR1 SQVTM and CDR2 ANQGSEA. The CDR3 DNA reads TGCAGATTGGACAGCGTCCGTTATAGCGGGGAGCTGTTTTTT. Protein sequence: CRLDSVRYSGELFF.

V is TRBV6-5 and J is TRBJ1-2; 7 bases align to TRBD1. J was trimmed by 3 bases and V by 5 bases; bases with no gene match: 3. CDR3 length: 13 residues. The germline V gene encodes CDR1 MNHEY and CDR2 SVGAGI. CDR3 DNA sequence: TGTGCCAGCAGTCGAGGGGGCGACTATGGCTACACCTTC. It yields the protein CASSRGGDYGYTF.

This chain uses TRBV7-8 with TRBJ2-7; D is uncertain. From germline, CDR1 is SGHVS and CDR2 FQNEAQ. V was cut by 7 bases and J by 1 base, with 11 bases left in between. The CDR3 sequence is 13 residues long. CDR3 sequence (DNA): TGTGCCAGCACCCGTCGCGTTTCCTACGAGCAGTACTTC. Translating gives CASTRRVSYEQYF.